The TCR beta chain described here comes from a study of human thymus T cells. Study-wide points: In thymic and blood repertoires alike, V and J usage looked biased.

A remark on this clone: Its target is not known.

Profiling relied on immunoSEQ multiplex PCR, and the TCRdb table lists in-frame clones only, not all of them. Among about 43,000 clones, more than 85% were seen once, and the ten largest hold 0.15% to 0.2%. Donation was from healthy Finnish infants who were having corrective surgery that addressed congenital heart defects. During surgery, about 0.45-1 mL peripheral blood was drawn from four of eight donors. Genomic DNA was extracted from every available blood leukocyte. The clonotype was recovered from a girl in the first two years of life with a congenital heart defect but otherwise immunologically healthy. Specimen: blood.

The CDR3 region has the DNA TGCGCCAGCAGCGTGAATAGCGGGAGGACGGGTCGGGGTGAGCAGTTCTTC. This sequence encodes CASSVNSGRTGRGEQFF. The chain employs TRBV5-1 and TRBJ2-1; 10 nucleotides agree with TRBD2. V trimming: 4 bases; J trimming: 9 bases; junction bases outside the gene matches: 16. This CDR3 has 17 amino acids. Germline V CDR1 and CDR2: SGHRS, YFSETQ.